This T cell receptor beta chain is from a study of T cell responses to AZD1222 COVID-19 vaccine. Across the study: The study pooled second doses at about 4 or about 12 weeks. Overall study findings and caveats: Of spike-specific TCRs, nearly half reportedly target regions left unmutated in variants. Rises in breadth and depth of Spike-specific TCRs came after two AZD1222 doses.

V dropped 3 bases and J dropped 7 bases, with 19 bases sitting between them. This CDR3 contains 14 residues. CDR1 GTSNPN and CDR2 SVGIG come from the germline V gene (reference sequence). Turning to this clone: Its specificity is not known.

The assay was immunoSEQ multiplex PCR, and TCRdb's table has in-frame clones only and misses some. The sample consists of roughly 180,000 clones, roughly 92% of them appearing once. The clonotype was recovered from an adult in good health. Material: peripheral blood, obtained on day 0 of AZD1222 vaccination. The chain recombines TRBV30 with TRBJ2-7; either TRBD1 or TRBD2 may fit D (5 bases each). The CDR3 loop reads CAWSVGDGVGEQYF. The DNA of the CDR3 is TGTGCCTGGAGCGTGGGGGATGGGGTGGGGGAGCAGTACTTC.